This T cell receptor (beta chain) was retrieved from a study of human T cells and chemical hapten exposure. TCRdb reanalysed the RACE reads using MiXCR and keeps one entry per CDR3 protein. The table shows around 200,000 distinct CDR3 sequences, with under 35% occurring only once. Noted time point: pre-sensitization, week 0. Treatment meaning: therapeutic diphenylcyclopropenone sensitization with weekly scalp DPC. Blood sampling occurred before each patch-test application. This clonotype occurred a few times. The length of the CDR3 is 12 residues. V lost 12 bases to trimming and J lost 4 bases, with 11 bases between them. CDR1 is KGHDR and CDR2 is SFDVKD in the germline V gene.

The chain joins TRBV24-1 to TRBJ2-2; perhaps TRBD1 as D (6 bases). This receptor was identified in a woman in her twenties or thirties with alopecia areata. Some clones in this sample may be carry-over from other donors' samples. Sample: whole blood, taken in connection with sensitization to the hapten diphenylcyclopropenone (DPC). The CDR3 coding sequence is TGTGCCTCACAGGGAGTCACCGGGGAGCTGTTTTTT. Protein: CASQGVTGELFF.